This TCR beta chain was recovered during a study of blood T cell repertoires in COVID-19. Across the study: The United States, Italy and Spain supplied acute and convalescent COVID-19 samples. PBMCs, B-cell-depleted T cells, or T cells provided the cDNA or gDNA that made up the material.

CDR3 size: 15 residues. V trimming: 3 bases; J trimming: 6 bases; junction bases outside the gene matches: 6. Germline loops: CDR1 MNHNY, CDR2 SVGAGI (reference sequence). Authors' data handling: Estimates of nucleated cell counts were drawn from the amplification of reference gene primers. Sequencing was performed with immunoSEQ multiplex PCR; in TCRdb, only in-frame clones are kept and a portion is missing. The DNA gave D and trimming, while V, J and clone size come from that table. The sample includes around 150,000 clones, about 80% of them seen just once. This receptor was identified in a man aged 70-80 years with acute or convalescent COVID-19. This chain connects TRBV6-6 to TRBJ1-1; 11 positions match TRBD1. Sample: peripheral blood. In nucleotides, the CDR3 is TGTGCCAGCAGTTATTCAGGGACAGGGGGAGCTGAAGCTTTCTTT. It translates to CASSYSGTGGAEAFF.